Presented here are 7 T cell receptor beta chains from one specimen sequenced in a study of lung T cells in sarcoidosis with Löfgren's syndrome. Each CDR3 protein is one row after TCRdb ran MiXCR on the reads. The table shows 15,000 to 25,000 distinct CDR3 sequences, with under 25% occurring only once. Sequencing was done on a sample of CD4+ T cells from bronchoalveolar lavage. Receptors originate from a human donor with sarcoidosis (Löfgren's syndrome or another form), or a control subject (not recorded which).

This clonotype occurred a few times. The chain employs TRBV5-6 and TRBJ2-7; D remains unclear. This CDR3 is built from 13 residues. Trimming removed 1 base from V and 12 bases from J, with 17 bases in between. Germline lookup yields CDR1 SGHDT and CDR2 YYEEEE. CDR3 sequence reads: CASSLYAGDSGYF. The CDR3 DNA sequence: TGTGCCAGCAGCTTGTACGCAGGCGATTCGGGGTACTTC.

This clonotype was seen repeatedly, ten times or more. The chain links TRBV19 to TRBJ1-5; D ambiguous. V was trimmed by 5 bases and J by 1 base, leaving 12 bases between them. The length of the CDR3 is 15 residues. In germline, CDR1 is LNHDA, CDR2 SQIVND (reference sequence). In DNA, the CDR3 is TGTGCCAGTAGTTCTCGAGCGGTCAGCAATCAGCCCCAGCATTTT. It translates to CASSSRAVSNQPQHF.

Judged by abundance, this clonotype is medium-sized (0.01 to 0.1%). The genes are TRBV27 and TRBJ1-2, with D possibly TRBD1 on 6 matching bases. This CDR3 region has 15 residues. V was clipped by 4 bases and J by 2 bases, with 14 bases between them. Germline V gene sequence: CDR1 MNHEY, CDR2 SMNVEV (reference sequence). The CDR3 is CASSSGQTANYGYTF. The CDR3 coding sequence is TGTGCCAGCAGTTCTGGACAGACAGCCAACTATGGCTACACCTTC.

Concerning this clonotype itself: Given a much more abundant clone one base away, this may be a read error. Here the CDR3 omits its conserved ending phenylalanine or tryptophan, so a read error is the likely source. V usage is TRBV2 and J usage is TRBJ2-5; no clear D gene. Germline lookup yields CDR1 SNHLY and CDR2 FYNNEI. The CDR3 totals 11 residues. The germline V and J ends were trimmed by 7 bases and 2 bases, with 5 bases remaining between them. The CDR3 loop is CASTVQETQYS. CDR3 coding DNA: TGTGCCAGCACCGTACAAGAGACCCAGTACTCC.

This clonotype was observed a handful of times. V gene TRBV9 combines with J gene TRBJ2-1; D gene unclear. The CDR3 length is 14 residues. The V and J ends lost 0 bases and 2 bases respectively, with 6 bases between them. Germline lookup yields CDR1 SGDLS and CDR2 YYNGEE. The CDR3 region has the DNA TGTGCCAGCAGCGTAGGGCAGCCCTACAATGAGCAGTTCTTC. Encoded protein: CASSVGQPYNEQFF.

This clonotype is medium-sized in the sample. The V and J genes are TRBV27 and TRBJ2-7, with D perhaps matching TRBD1 (6 bases). Germline V gene sequence: CDR1 MNHEY, CDR2 SMNVEV (reference sequence). There are 13 residues in the CDR3. V dropped 4 bases and J dropped 3 bases, with 10 bases sitting between them. CDR3 amino acids: CASSSYRVYEQYF. The CDR3 DNA is TGTGCCAGCAGTTCGTACAGGGTCTACGAGCAGTACTTC.

In this sample, this clonotype turned up many times. The genes are TRBV20-1 and TRBJ2-3; TRBD2 matches at 8 bases. Looked up from germline, CDR1 is DFQATT and CDR2 is SNEGSKA (reference sequence). Trimming removed 2 bases from V and 4 bases from J; junction bases left unmatched: 8. The CDR3 runs 15 residues. In DNA form, the CDR3 reads TGCAGTGCTAGAAGGATCGGACTAGCTGCAGATACGCAGTATTTT. It codes for CSARRIGLAADTQYF.